Described below is a single TCR beta chain sequence and its context. A single count supports this clone. Its antigen is not yet known. No qualities accompany the bases; no much larger clone lies one base away. The immunoSEQ Assay, a bias-controlled multiplex PCR, was used to amplify TCRbeta CDR3 regions from genomic DNA. Per the source publication's procedure: Nucleated cell counts per sample were estimated from amplification of reference gene primers within the assay. To quantify the absolute abundance of each unique TCRbeta CDR3 rearrangement, sequence reads were collapsed and filtered. Productive Simpson clonality was computed per sample as the square root of Simpson's diversity index over productive rearrangements. Sourced from immuneACCESS, this table was stored by TCRdb with only in-frame sequences that have V and J called. A share of the clones is absent; for the studies checked, an unresolved V gene accounts for under half, and the remainder has no known explanation. The V and J calls and clone size are taken from that table; D and trimming were inferred from the DNA. Recorded for this sample are some 240,000 clones; 80% to 90% of them occurred a single time. The ten largest clonotypes hold less than 5% of the sample.

A second Seattle source provided samples from volunteer blood donors who had recovered from COVID-19. Collaborating institutions collected whole blood in K2EDTA tubes following their own protocols. For TCRbeta analysis, collaborators shipped samples as frozen whole blood, isolated PBMCs, or DNA extracted from either of those sample types. The record originates from a study of blood T cell repertoires in COVID-19 (dated by TCRdb to 2020 to 2022). Some background on the complete study: Collaborator samples came from the United States, Italy and Spain and covered acute and convalescent phases of COVID-19. Where available, HLA class I and class II types were taken from metadata supplied by the sample provider and were not determined by assay-based typing. A de-identified subject ID, COVID-19 status, age in years and sex were almost always included in the sample metadata. Samples came from the ongoing ImmuneRACE study (first 160 participants) plus 1,254 subjects from 6 global collaborators. The repertoires were released in a freely available public database intended as a resource for research on the immune response to SARS-CoV-2. The prospective study material was composed of cDNA or gDNA derived from T cells, B-cell-depleted T cells, or PBMCs. Subjects who had been exposed to COVID-19, were actively infected with it, or had recovered from it provided the deeply sampled blood TCRbeta repertoires that made up the dataset. What the study reported, not specific to this receptor: The amount of clinical and demographic metadata varied by source and participant and was provided uncurated.

The CDR3 runs 14 residues from the cysteine to the phenylalanine. The sequence is cut down to CDR3 DNA, 42 bases in frame from base 1. V has 6 bases trimmed and J has 9 bases trimmed; junction bases matching no gene number 10. As encoded in the germline V gene, CDR1 is WSHSY while CDR2 is SAAADI. The chain was built from TRBV10-2 and TRBJ2-1; 8 bases in between match TRBD2. This TCR was recovered from a woman in her forties who had recovered from COVID-19. Specimen: peripheral blood. The nucleotide sequence reads TGCGCCAGCAGGGTTGTAACGGGGGGGATTGAGCAGTTCTTC. It is translated as CASRVVTGGIEQFF.